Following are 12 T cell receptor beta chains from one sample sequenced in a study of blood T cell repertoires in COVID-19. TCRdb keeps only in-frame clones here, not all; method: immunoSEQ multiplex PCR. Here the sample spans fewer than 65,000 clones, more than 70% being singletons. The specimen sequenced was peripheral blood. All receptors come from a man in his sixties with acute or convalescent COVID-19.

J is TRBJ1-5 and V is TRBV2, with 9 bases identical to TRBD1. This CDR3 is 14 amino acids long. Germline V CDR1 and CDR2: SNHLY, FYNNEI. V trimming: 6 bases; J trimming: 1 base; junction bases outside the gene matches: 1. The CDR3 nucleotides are TGTGCCAGCAGGGGACAGGGCAGCAATCAGCCCCAGCATTTT. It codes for CASRGQGSNQPQHF.

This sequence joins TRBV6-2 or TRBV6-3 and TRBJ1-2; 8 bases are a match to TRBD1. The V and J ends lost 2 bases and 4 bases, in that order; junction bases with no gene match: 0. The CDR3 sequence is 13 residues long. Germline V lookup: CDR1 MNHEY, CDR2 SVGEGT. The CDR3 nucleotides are TGTGCCAGCAGTTACGACAGGGGCTATGGCTACACCTTC. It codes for CASSYDRGYGYTF.

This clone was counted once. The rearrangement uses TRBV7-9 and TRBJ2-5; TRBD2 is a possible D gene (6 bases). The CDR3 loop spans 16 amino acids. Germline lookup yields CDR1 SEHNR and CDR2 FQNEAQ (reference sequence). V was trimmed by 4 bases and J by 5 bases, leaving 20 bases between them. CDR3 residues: CASSSTRRGLAETQYF. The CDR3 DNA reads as TGTGCCAGCAGCTCCACTCGCCGCGGTCTAGCGGAGACCCAGTACTTC.

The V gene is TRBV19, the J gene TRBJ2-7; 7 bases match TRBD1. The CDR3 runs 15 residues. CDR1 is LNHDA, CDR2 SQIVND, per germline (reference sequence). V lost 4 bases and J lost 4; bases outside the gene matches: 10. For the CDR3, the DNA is TGTGCCAGTAGTACAGCCGGGACAGCGGCGTACGAGCAGTACTTC. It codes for CASSTAGTAAYEQYF.

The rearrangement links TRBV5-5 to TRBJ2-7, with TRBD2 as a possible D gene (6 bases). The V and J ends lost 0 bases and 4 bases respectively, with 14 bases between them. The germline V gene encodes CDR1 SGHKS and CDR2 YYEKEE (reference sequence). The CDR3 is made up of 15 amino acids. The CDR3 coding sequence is TGTGCCAGCAGCTTGGACGCGGGACGGAATTACGAGCAGTACTTC. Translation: CASSLDAGRNYEQYF.

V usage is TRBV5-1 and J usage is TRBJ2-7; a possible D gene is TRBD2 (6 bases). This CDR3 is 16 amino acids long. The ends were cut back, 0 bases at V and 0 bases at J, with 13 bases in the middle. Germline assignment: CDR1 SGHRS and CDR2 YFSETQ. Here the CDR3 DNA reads TGCGCCAGCAGCTTGGCCGCCGGCGGGGCCTCCTACGAGCAGTACTTC. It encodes CASSLAAGGASYEQYF.

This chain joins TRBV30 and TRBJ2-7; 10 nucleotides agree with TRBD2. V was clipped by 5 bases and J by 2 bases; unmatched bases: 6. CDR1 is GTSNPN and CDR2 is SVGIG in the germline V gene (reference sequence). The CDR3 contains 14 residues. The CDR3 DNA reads TGTGCCTGGGATCCTAGCGGGGGACCCTACGAGCAGTACTTC. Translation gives CAWDPSGGPYEQYF.

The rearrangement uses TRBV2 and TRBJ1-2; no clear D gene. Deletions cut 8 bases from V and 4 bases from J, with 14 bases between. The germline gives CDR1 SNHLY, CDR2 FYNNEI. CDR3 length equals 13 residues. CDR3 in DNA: TGTGCCAGCTCGCCCGAGCCTTCCTATGGCTACACCTTC. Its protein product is CASSPEPSYGYTF.

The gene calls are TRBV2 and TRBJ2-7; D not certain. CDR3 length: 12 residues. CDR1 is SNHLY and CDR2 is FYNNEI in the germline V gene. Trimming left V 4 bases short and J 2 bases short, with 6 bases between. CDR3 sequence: CASSAYPYEQYF. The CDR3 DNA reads TGTGCCAGCAGTGCTTATCCCTACGAGCAGTACTTC.

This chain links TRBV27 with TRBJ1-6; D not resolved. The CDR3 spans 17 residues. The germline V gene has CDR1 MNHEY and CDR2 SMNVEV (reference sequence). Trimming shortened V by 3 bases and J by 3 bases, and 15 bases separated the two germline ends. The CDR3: CASSFSRGQNYNSPLHF. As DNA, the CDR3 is TGTGCCAGCAGTTTCTCTCGAGGGCAAAACTATAATTCACCCCTCCACTTT.

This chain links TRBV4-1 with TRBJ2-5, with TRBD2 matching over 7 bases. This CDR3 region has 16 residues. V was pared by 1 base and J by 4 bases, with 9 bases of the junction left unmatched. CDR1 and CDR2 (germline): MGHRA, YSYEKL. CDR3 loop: CASSQGWGSSGETQYF. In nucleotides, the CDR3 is TGCGCCAGCAGCCAAGGGTGGGGGTCTAGCGGAGAGACCCAGTACTTC.

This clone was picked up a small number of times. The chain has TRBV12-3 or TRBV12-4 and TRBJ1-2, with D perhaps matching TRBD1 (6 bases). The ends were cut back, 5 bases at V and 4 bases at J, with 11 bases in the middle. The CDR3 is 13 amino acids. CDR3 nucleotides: TGTGCCAGCAGTCCACAGGGTCCCTATGGCTACACCTTC. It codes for CASSPQGPYGYTF.